The clone carrying this T cell receptor (beta chain) occurred many times. This specimen belongs to a study of regulatory T cells in long-lasting Graves disease. Time point defined: newly diagnosed GD, antithyroid drugs for less than 3 months. The TCR library was made from RNA that had been extracted from PBMCs in TRIzol. Xi'an, China, was home to the endocrinology department that provided patients. The germline V gene encodes CDR1 DFQATT and CDR2 SNEGSKA (reference sequence). The CDR3 sequence is 13 residues long. Trimming took 5 bases from V and 8 from J; bases not matched to a gene: 11. Sequencing libraries for TCR beta were prepared with iRepertoire HTBI primers and Arm-PCR of CDR3 regions. MiXCR, run by TCRdb on the multiplex PCR reads, gives a single entry per CDR3 protein. The sample includes about 540,000 distinct CDR3 sequences, roughly 14% of them seen just once. These data were likewise used in another study, on T cells in Graves' hyperthyroidism and ophthalmopathy. As that study records: A set of HTBI primers served as the primers for a first-round RT-PCR of the TCR CDR3.

The clonotype was recovered from a man aged 25-45 years with Graves disease. The chain has TRBV20-1 and TRBJ1-2; TRBD1 matches 7 bases. The sequencing used peripheral blood mononuclear cells (PBMCs), collected at new diagnosis, from a patient treated with antithyroid drugs. CDR3 in DNA: TGCAGTGCTTATGACAGGGAGAGGGAGGGCTACACCTTC. Amino acid sequence: CSAYDREREGYTF.